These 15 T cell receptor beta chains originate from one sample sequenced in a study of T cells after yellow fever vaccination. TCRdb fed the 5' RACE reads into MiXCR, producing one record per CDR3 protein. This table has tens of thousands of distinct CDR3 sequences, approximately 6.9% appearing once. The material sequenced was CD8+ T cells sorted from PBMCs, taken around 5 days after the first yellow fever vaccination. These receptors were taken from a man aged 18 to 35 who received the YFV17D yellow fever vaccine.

The CDR3 spells CASSQGRLAGGYNEQFF. Written as DNA, the CDR3 is TGCGCCAGCAGCCAAGGTCGGCTAGCGGGGGGCTACAATGAGCAGTTCTTC. V usage is TRBV4-3 and J usage is TRBJ2-1, with 11 bases matching TRBD2. The ends lost 1 base at V and 3 bases at J; junction bases unmatched: 5. The CDR3 contains 17 residues. Germline V gives CDR1 LGHNA, CDR2 YSLEER.

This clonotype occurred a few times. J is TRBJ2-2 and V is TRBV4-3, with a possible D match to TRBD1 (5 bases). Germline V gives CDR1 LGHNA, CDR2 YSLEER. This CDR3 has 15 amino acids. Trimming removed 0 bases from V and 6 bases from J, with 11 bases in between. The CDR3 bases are TGCGCCAGCAGCCAAGATACGGCAGGGCCCGGGGAGCTGTTTTTT. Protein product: CASSQDTAGPGELFF.

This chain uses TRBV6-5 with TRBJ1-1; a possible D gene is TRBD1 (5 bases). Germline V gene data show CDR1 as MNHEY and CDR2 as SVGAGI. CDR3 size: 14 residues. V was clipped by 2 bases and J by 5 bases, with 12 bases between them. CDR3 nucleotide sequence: TGTGCCAGCAGTTACGAAGGGGAAGGGACTGAAGCTTTCTTT. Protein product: CASSYEGEGTEAFF.

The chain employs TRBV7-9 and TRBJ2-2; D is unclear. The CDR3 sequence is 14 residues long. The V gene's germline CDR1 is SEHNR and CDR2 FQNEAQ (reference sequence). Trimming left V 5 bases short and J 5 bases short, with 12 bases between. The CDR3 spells CASSPVVGTGELFF. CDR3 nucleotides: TGTGCCAGCAGCCCTGTCGTGGGGACCGGGGAGCTGTTTTTT.

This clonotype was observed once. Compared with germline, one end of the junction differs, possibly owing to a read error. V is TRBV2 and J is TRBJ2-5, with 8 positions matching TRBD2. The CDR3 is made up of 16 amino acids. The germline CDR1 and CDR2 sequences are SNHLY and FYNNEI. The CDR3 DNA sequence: TGTGCCAGCAGATTTGCCCGGCGGGGGGCCCAAGAGTCCCAGTACTTC. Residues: CASRFARRGAQESQYF.

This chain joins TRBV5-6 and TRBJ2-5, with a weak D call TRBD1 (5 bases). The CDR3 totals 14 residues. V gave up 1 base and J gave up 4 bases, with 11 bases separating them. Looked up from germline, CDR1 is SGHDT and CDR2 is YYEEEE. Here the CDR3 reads CASSLMAGPETQYF. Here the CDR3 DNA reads TGTGCCAGCAGCTTGATGGCAGGGCCAGAGACCCAGTACTTC.

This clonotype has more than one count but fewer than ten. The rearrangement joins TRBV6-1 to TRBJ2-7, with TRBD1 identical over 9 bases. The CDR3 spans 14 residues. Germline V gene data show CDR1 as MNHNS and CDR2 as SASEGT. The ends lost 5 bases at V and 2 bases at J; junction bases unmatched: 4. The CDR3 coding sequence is TGTGCCAGCAGTCCCGGGACAGGGCCCTACGAGCAGTACGTC. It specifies CASSPGTGPYEQYV.

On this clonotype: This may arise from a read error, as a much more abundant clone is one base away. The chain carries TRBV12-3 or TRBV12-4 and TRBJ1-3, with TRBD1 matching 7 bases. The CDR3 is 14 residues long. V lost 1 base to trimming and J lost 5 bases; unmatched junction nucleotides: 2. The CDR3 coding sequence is TGTGCCAGCAGTTTAGGGGGACAGAGAAACACCATATATTTT. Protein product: CASSLGGQRNTIYF.

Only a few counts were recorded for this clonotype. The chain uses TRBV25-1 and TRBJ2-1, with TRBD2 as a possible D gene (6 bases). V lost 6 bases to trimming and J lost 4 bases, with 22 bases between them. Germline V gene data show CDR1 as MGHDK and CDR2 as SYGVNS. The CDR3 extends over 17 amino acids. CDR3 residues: CASRAGGGLNFYNEQFF. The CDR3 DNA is TGTGCCAGCAGAGCAGGTGGGGGACTGAATTTTTACAATGAGCAGTTCTTC. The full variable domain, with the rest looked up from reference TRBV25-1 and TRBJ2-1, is EADIYQTPRYLVIGTGKKITLECSQTMGHDKMYWYQQDPGMELHLIHYSYGVNSTEKGDLSSESTVSRIRTEHFPLTLESARPSHTSQYLCASRAGGGLNFYNEQFFGPGTRLTVL.

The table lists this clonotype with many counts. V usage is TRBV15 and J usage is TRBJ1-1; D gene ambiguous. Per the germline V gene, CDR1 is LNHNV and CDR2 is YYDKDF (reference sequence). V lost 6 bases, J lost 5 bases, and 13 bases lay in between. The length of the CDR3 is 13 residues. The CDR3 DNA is TGTGCCACCAGACAAGAGCGGACGACTGAAGCTTTCTTT. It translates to CATRQERTTEAFF.

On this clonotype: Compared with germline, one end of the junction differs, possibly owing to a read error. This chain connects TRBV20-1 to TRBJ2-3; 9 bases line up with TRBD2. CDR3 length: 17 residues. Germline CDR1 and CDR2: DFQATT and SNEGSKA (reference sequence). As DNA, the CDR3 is TGCTGTGCTAGAGAAACGTGGGCTAGCGGGGCCACAGATACGCAGTATTTT. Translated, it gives CCARETWASGATDTQYF.

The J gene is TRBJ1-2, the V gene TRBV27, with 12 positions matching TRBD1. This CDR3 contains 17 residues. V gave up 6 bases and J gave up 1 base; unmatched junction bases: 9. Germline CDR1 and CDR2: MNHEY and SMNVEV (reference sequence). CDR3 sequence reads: CASRPGTGGFGNYGYTF. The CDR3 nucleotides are TGTGCCAGCAGGCCGGGGACAGGGGGCTTTGGTAACTATGGCTACACCTTC.

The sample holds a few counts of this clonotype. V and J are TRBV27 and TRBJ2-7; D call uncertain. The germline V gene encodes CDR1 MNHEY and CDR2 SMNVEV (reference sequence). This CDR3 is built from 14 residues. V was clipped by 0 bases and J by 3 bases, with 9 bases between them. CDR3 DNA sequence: TGTGCCAGCAGTTTATCGGCCGAAAGCTACGAGCAGTACTTC. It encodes CASSLSAESYEQYF.

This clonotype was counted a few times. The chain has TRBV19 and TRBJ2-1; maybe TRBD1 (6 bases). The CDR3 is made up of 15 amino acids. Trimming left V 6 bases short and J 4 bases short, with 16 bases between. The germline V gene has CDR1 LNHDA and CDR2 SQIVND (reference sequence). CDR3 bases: TGTGCCAGTAGCCGAACGGACGGGACATACAATGAGCAGTTCTTC. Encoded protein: CASSRTDGTYNEQFF.

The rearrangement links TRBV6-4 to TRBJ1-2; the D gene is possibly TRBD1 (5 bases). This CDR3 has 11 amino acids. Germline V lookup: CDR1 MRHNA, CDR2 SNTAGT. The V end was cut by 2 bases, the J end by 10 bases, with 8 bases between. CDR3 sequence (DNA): TGTGCCAGCAGTGACGGGGGAACCTACACCTTC. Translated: CASSDGGTYTF.